This TCR beta chain was documented in a study of blood T cells in healthy people across ages. General study findings and limits: The long-lived group displayed more naive CD4+ cells, plus higher diversity, than the aged donors did.

Combining a sample-barcoded 5' primer with a J-beta primer mix, a second PCR ran for 7 to 11 cycles. From the 5' RACE reads, TCRdb called clonotypes with MiXCR, one entry per CDR3 protein. Seen here are over a million distinct CDR3 sequences, about 42% observed once, and the top ten hold about 4.1%. On this clonotype: The antigen is undetermined.

The receptor comes from a woman aged 18-35 years in good health. The sample consisted of blood.

The DNA for the CDR3 is TGTGCCAGCAGTTCCCCCCGGACCAAATACAATGAGCAGTTCTTC. Translating it yields CASSSPRTKYNEQFF. The chain couples TRBV12-3 or TRBV12-4 to TRBJ2-1, with D unclear. The CDR3 sequence is 15 residues long. V dropped 4 bases and J dropped 4 bases, with 14 bases sitting between them.